The present TCR beta chain was sequenced within a study of cytotoxic CD8 clonotypes in ibrutinib-treated CLL. About the study: Complete response was seen in 2 patients and partial in about 24; about twelve progressed and roughly 14 stayed remitted after a median around 68 months. Among the samples, the mean was roughly 260,000 productive templates and 85,000 to 95,000 productive rearrangements.

CDR1 is MNHNS and CDR2 is SASEGT in the germline V gene. CDR3 length: 16 amino acids. V lost 0 bases to trimming and J lost 0 bases; unmatched junction nucleotides: 4. Using immunoSEQ multiplex PCR, the repertoire was profiled, and TCRdb retains in-frame clones only, with some absent. This table holds approximately 190,000 clones, roughly 79% found once. This clone was recorded only once. No antigen is known for it. Libraries of TCR beta were made from 1.5 to 2 micrograms of genomic DNA that came from cryopreserved PBMCs. General study findings and limits: Baseline clonality was higher than in age-matched healthy donors and moved in step with circulating CD8+ T-cell counts.

The rearrangement joins TRBV6-1 to TRBJ2-7; 8 bases align to TRBD2. Sequenced material: PBMCs, taken after 12 months of ibrutinib treatment. This TCR came from a human donor with chronic lymphocytic leukemia. In DNA, the CDR3 is TGTGCCAGCAGTGAAGCGTCGGGGGGGGCCTCCTACGAGCAGTACTTC. Its protein is CASSEASGGASYEQYF.